This T cell receptor (beta chain) was retrieved from a study of T cell repertoires in cytomegalovirus infection. Study summary: Recently identified HLA-C-restricted CMV epitopes were used, and well-studied HLA-B-restricted CMV epitopes were used as well. Matching HLA type and CMV infection were both indicated by public TCR beta signatures. Study-level results: Clonotypes of TCR beta that were HLA-C-restricted and CMV-specific dominated the ex vivo response.

TCRdb reanalysed the reads using MiXCR and keeps one entry per CDR3 protein. The data contain approximately 990,000 distinct CDR3 sequences, 25% to 40% of them singletons. This clonotype was seen repeatedly, ten times or more. What it recognizes is unknown. The source is a human donor in good health (CMV status not recorded). Some clones in this sample may be carry-over from other donors' samples. The sequencing here drew on cultured CD8+ T cells from PBMCs, taken from culture after CMV antigen stimulation.

The CDR3 region is CASSLAGTNQPQHF. The CDR3 DNA follows: TGTGCCAGCAGCTTAGCAGGAACCAATCAGCCCCAGCATTTT. The rearrangement uses TRBV7-2 and TRBJ1-5; no definite D call. The CDR3 has 14 residues. V was pared by 0 bases and J by 3 bases, with 6 bases between. Germline V gene data show CDR1 as SGHTA and CDR2 as FQGNSA. Full variable domain (outside the CDR3, taken from reference TRBV7-2 and TRBJ1-5): GAGVSQSPSNKVTEKGKDVELRCDPISGHTALYWYRQSLGQGLEFLIYFQGNSAPDKSGLPSDRFSAERTGGSVSTLTIQRTQQEDSAVYLCASSLAGTNQPQHFGDGTRLSIL.